The rows below give T cell receptor beta chains drawn from one sample of a study of blood T cells in healthy people across ages. TCRdb re-analysed the 5' RACE reads in MiXCR, keeping a single row per CDR3 protein. The sample includes about 540,000 distinct CDR3 sequences, nearly 25% of them seen just once. The same sample was also studied in work on T cells of mothers and their children.

The specimen was blood. Source of these receptors: a boy between 10 and 17 years old in good health. The CDR3 runs from the conserved cysteine through the conserved F or W. D genes are given only for firm matches. Part of the rows lack a size; the others show once, few, many or a class for expanded clones.

J: TRBJ2-1
V: TRBV3-1
D: .
size: few
CDR3: CASSPGGTHNEQFF
DNA: TGTGCCAGCAGCCCCGGGGGCACCCATAATGAGCAGTTCTTC

J: TRBJ2-7
V: TRBV5-1
D: .
size: .
CDR3: CASSSEGSIYPYEQYF
DNA: TGCGCCAGCAGCTCCGAGGGCTCGATTTACCCCTACGAGCAGTACTTC

J: TRBJ1-5
V: TRBV19
D: .
size: few
CDR3: CASKEIYSNQPQHF
DNA: TGTGCCAGTAAGGAGATATATAGCAATCAGCCCCAGCATTTT

J: TRBJ1-1
V: TRBV4-1
D: TRBD1
size: few
CDR3: CASSLGTASNTEAFF
DNA: TGCGCCAGCAGCCTGGGGACAGCTTCGAACACTGAAGCTTTCTTT

J: TRBJ1-1
V: TRBV9
D: .
size: .
CDR3: CASSESPIQGEAFF
DNA: TGTGCCAGCAGCGAGAGCCCCATTCAGGGGGAAGCTTTCTTT

J: TRBJ1-6
V: TRBV4-3
D: .
size: .
CDR3: CASSQEWRSYNSPLHF
DNA: TGCGCCAGCAGCCAAGAATGGAGGTCCTATAATTCACCCCTCCACTTT

J: TRBJ2-1
V: TRBV20-1
D: .
size: .
CDR3: CSARDSVYNEQFF
DNA: TGCAGTGCTAGGGACTCGGTATACAATGAGCAGTTCTTC

J: TRBJ2-7
V: TRBV7-2
D: TRBD2
size: many
CDR3: CASSRTSGLYEQYF
DNA: TGTGCCAGCAGCCGGACTAGCGGCCTCTACGAGCAGTACTTC

J: TRBJ2-5
V: TRBV4-1
D: .
size: few
CDR3: CASSQGLRTAQETQYF
DNA: TGCGCCAGCAGCCAAGGCCTAAGGACAGCTCAAGAGACCCAGTACTTC

J: TRBJ2-6
V: TRBV29-1
D: TRBD1
size: few
CDR3: CSVGKTGVSSGANVLTF
DNA: TGCAGCGTTGGAAAGACAGGGGTCTCCTCTGGGGCCAACGTCCTGACTTTC

J: TRBJ2-3
V: TRBV24-1
D: TRBD2
size: .
CDR3: CARGSQGLDTQYF
DNA: TGTGCCCGCGGGAGCCAGGGTTTAGATACGCAGTATTTT

J: TRBJ2-4
V: TRBV27
D: .
size: few
CDR3: CASSFQNIQYF
DNA: TGTGCCAGCAGTTTCCAGAACATTCAGTACTTC

J: TRBJ2-1
V: TRBV13
D: .
size: few
CDR3: CASSLTGGRGRNEQFF
DNA: TGTGCCAGCAGCCTGACGGGGGGCCGAGGTCGGAATGAGCAGTTCTTC

J: TRBJ2-1
V: TRBV28
D: .
size: few
CDR3: CASSSLSFHEQFF
DNA: TGTGCCAGCAGTTCACTGAGTTTCCATGAGCAGTTCTTC

J: TRBJ2-2
V: TRBV4-3
D: .
size: .
CDR3: CASSQGPTPGVTGELFF
DNA: TGCGCCAGCAGCCAAGGTCCAACCCCAGGCGTCACCGGGGAGCTGTTTTTT

J: TRBJ2-7
V: TRBV20-1
D: TRBD2
size: .
CDR3: CSARDVGTSRGEQYF
DNA: TGCAGTGCTAGAGATGTTGGGACTAGCAGGGGCGAGCAGTACTTC

J: TRBJ1-2
V: TRBV5-6
D: .
size: .
CDR3: CASSSGTGLDGYTF
DNA: TGTGCCAGCAGCTCGGGCACAGGGCTGGATGGCTACACCTTC

J: TRBJ2-1
V: TRBV30
D: TRBD2
size: .
CDR3: CAWSIYGGVYNEQFF
DNA: TGTGCCTGGAGTATTTACGGGGGGGTCTACAATGAGCAGTTCTTC

J: TRBJ2-1
V: TRBV15
D: TRBD1
size: many
CDR3: CATSGSYRGSLINEQFF
DNA: TGTGCCACCAGCGGGAGCTACAGGGGTTCTTTAATCAATGAGCAGTTCTTC

J: TRBJ1-1
V: TRBV24-1
D: TRBD1
size: .
CDR3: CATSENRQGSTEAFF
DNA: TGTGCCACCAGTGAAAATCGACAGGGTAGCACTGAAGCTTTCTTT

J: TRBJ1-1
V: TRBV7-8
D: .
size: .
CDR3: CASSLFWGNTEAFF
DNA: TGTGCCAGCAGCTTATTTTGGGGGAACACTGAGGCTTTCTTT

J: TRBJ2-2
V: TRBV27
D: TRBD1
size: few
CDR3: CASSLSTGQGANGELFF
DNA: TGTGCCAGCAGTTTATCAACGGGACAGGGGGCTAATGGGGAGCTGTTTTTT

J: TRBJ2-1
V: TRBV19
D: TRBD2
size: .
CDR3: CASSTTSGRYSYNEQFF
DNA: TGTGCCAGTAGTACTACTAGCGGGAGGTACTCCTACAATGAGCAGTTCTTC

J: TRBJ1-2
V: TRBV27
D: .
size: few
CDR3: CASANSHANYGYTF
DNA: TGTGCCAGCGCCAACAGCCACGCTAACTATGGCTACACCTTC

J: TRBJ1-2
V: TRBV7-9
D: TRBD1
size: many
CDR3: CASSLVYYVGRDSNYGYTF
DNA: TGTGCCAGCAGCTTAGTGTATTATGTGGGACGGGACAGCAACTATGGCTACACCTTC

J: TRBJ1-2
V: TRBV2
D: .
size: few
CDR3: CASSERATGYYGYTF
DNA: TGTGCCAGCAGTGAACGGGCTACAGGGTACTATGGCTACACCTTC

J: TRBJ1-2
V: TRBV30
D: .
size: few
CDR3: CAWSLGLGYTF
DNA: TGTGCCTGGAGTCTGGGGTTGGGCTACACCTTC

J: TRBJ2-5
V: TRBV7-6
D: TRBD1
size: .
CDR3: CASSLRTGGETQYF
DNA: TGTGCCAGCAGCTTACGGACAGGGGGGGAGACCCAGTACTTC

J: TRBJ2-5
V: TRBV7-2
D: .
size: few
CDR3: CASSLLEAASVTDF
DNA: TGTGCCAGCAGCTTATTGGAGGCGGCTAGCGTAACCGACTTC

J: TRBJ2-7
V: TRBV5-5
D: TRBD2
size: .
CDR3: CASSLETVAGGAYEQYF
DNA: TGTGCCAGCAGCTTGGAAACCGTAGCGGGAGGGGCCTACGAGCAGTACTTC

J: TRBJ2-6
V: TRBV20-1
D: .
size: .
CDR3: CSAGKRILGGANVLTF
DNA: TGCAGTGCAGGGAAAAGAATTCTAGGTGGGGCCAACGTCCTGACTTTC

J: TRBJ2-7
V: TRBV7-3
D: .
size: few
CDR3: CASSSSPRDTTTYEQYF
DNA: TGTGCCAGCAGCTCCTCGCCCCGGGACACGACAACCTACGAGCAGTACTTC

J: TRBJ2-7
V: TRBV7-9
D: .
size: .
CDR3: CASSPDTYSYEQYF
DNA: TGTGCCAGCAGCCCGGACACTTACTCCTACGAGCAGTACTTC

J: TRBJ2-1
V: TRBV6-2/TRBV6-3
D: TRBD2
size: few
CDR3: CASSYATSGALDEQFF
DNA: TGTGCCAGCAGTTACGCAACTAGCGGGGCGCTGGATGAGCAGTTCTTC

J: TRBJ2-1
V: TRBV12-3/TRBV12-4
D: .
size: .
CDR3: CASSLVTREKGQFF
DNA: TGTGCCAGCAGTTTGGTGACTAGAGAGAAGGGGCAGTTCTTC

J: TRBJ2-1
V: TRBV6-6
D: .
size: few
CDR3: CASSYFSGSYNEQFF
DNA: TGTGCCAGCAGTTACTTTAGCGGCTCCTACAATGAGCAGTTCTTC

J: TRBJ1-2
V: TRBV20-1
D: .
size: few
CDR3: CSASPGHNANYGYTF
DNA: TGCAGTGCTAGCCCAGGCCACAATGCTAACTATGGCTACACCTTC

J: TRBJ2-4
V: TRBV7-8
D: .
size: .
CDR3: CASSLDGEKNIQYF
DNA: TGTGCCAGCAGCTTAGACGGAGAAAAAAACATTCAGTACTTC

J: TRBJ2-7
V: TRBV28
D: TRBD2
size: .
CDR3: CASSGARGGRAIYEQYF
DNA: TGTGCCAGCAGTGGAGCGCGGGGGGGGCGGGCTATCTACGAGCAGTACTTC

J: TRBJ2-1
V: TRBV20-1
D: .
size: .
CDR3: CSAGLLVTYNEQFF
DNA: TGCAGTGCTGGGTTGTTAGTGACCTACAATGAGCAGTTCTTC

J: TRBJ1-1
V: TRBV28
D: .
size: few
CDR3: CASSFNVGLAFF
DNA: TGTGCCAGCAGTTTTAACGTCGGGTTAGCTTTCTTT

J: TRBJ2-7
V: TRBV28
D: TRBD2
size: few
CDR3: CASSRASGDSYEQYF
DNA: TGTGCCAGCAGCCGGGCTAGCGGGGACTCCTACGAGCAGTACTTC

J: TRBJ2-7
V: TRBV5-6
D: .
size: many
CDR3: CASSLDPSTYEQYF
DNA: TGTGCCAGCAGCTTGGATCCATCTACCTACGAGCAGTACTTC

J: TRBJ2-1
V: TRBV4-2
D: .
size: once
CDR3: CAGSQERLGRAHSVIF
DNA: TGTGCCGGCAGCCAAGAGAGATTGGGAAGGGCCCACAGTGTGATCTTC

J: TRBJ2-1
V: TRBV7-6
D: .
size: few
CDR3: CASSSWDEEQFF
DNA: TGTGCCAGCAGCTCCTGGGACGAGGAGCAGTTCTTC

J: TRBJ2-5
V: TRBV5-1
D: TRBD2
size: .
CDR3: CASRGSGRRLSETQYF
DNA: TGCGCCAGCAGGGGTAGCGGGAGACGGCTTTCAGAGACCCAGTACTTC

J: TRBJ2-2
V: TRBV6-2/TRBV6-3
D: TRBD2
size: .
CDR3: CASSWTSGRALDTGELFF
DNA: TGTGCCAGCAGCTGGACTAGCGGGAGGGCCTTGGACACCGGGGAGCTGTTTTTT

J: TRBJ2-5
V: TRBV14
D: TRBD1
size: few
CDR3: CASSQQGQGETQYF
DNA: TGTGCCAGCAGCCAACAAGGACAGGGGGAGACCCAGTACTTC

J: TRBJ2-7
V: TRBV6-2/TRBV6-3
D: TRBD1
size: few
CDR3: CASTPSGQSYEQYF
DNA: TGTGCCAGCACTCCTTCGGGACAGAGCTACGAGCAGTACTTC

J: TRBJ1-2
V: TRBV5-6
D: .
size: few
CDR3: CASTKIRDYYGYTF
DNA: TGTGCCAGCACCAAGATCCGGGACTACTATGGCTACACCTTC

J: TRBJ1-1
V: TRBV5-5
D: .
size: .
CDR3: CASSLDHSRGTEAFF
DNA: TGTGCCAGCAGCTTGGACCACTCTCGGGGCACTGAAGCTTTCTTT

J: TRBJ2-7
V: TRBV4-3
D: .
size: .
CDR3: CASSQDDMDWDEQYF
DNA: TGCGCCAGCAGCCAAGACGACATGGACTGGGACGAGCAGTACTTC

J: TRBJ2-3
V: TRBV20-1
D: .
size: .
CDR3: CSARRVRGRDTQYF
DNA: TGCAGTGCTAGACGGGTTAGGGGGAGAGATACGCAGTATTTT

J: TRBJ2-7
V: TRBV6-2/TRBV6-3
D: .
size: .
CDR3: CASSRSPSSEQYF
DNA: TGTGCCAGCAGTCGGTCGCCTTCTTCCGAGCAGTACTTC